Given below is one T cell receptor (beta chain) in context. No antigen is known for it. V lost 3 bases and J lost 8, with 10 bases in between. This CDR3 has 13 residues. The germline CDR1 and CDR2 sequences are SGHAT and FQNNGV. This specimen belongs to a study of OX40 agonist ivuxolimab in advanced cancers. Study summary: Ivuxolimab, which is an agonistic anti-OX40 (CD134) antibody, was administered to the patients. Participants, 75% to 90% male, averaged about 56 years of age, ranging from roughly 20 to 80. Overall study findings and caveats: A proportion of nonresponders additionally exhibited low normalized T-cell clonal expansion. CD4+ and CD8+ T cells in blood underwent clonal expansion by week 6 at 0.1 to 3.0 mg/kg.

The method was immunoSEQ multiplex PCR; TCRdb's version includes in-frame clones alone and lacks a portion of them. The data hold 55,000 to 70,000 clones, with over 80% observed a single time. The sequencing here drew on CD4+ or CD8+ T cells sorted from blood, taken in a trial of the OX40 agonist ivuxolimab. This TCR came from an adult with an advanced solid tumor such as melanoma, head and neck, liver or kidney cancer. This sequence joins TRBV11-2 and TRBJ1-4, with no clear D. As DNA, the CDR3 is TGTGCCAGCAGCTTCGGGAGGAGGGAAAAACTGTTTTTT. Residues: CASSFGRREKLFF.